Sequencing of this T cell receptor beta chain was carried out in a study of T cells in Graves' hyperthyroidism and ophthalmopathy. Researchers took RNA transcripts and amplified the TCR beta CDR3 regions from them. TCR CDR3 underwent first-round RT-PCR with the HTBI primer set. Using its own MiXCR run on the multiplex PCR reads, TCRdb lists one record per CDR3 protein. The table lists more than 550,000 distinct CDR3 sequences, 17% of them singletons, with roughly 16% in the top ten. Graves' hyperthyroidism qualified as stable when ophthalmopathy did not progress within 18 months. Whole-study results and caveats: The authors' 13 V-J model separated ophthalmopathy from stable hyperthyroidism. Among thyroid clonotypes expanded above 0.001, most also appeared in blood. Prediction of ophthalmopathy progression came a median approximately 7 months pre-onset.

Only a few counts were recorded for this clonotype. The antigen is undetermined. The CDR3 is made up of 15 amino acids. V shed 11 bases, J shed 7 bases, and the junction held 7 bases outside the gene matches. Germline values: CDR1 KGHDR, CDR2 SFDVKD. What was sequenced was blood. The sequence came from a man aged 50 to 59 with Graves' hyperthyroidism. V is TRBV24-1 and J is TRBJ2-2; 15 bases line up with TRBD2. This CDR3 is CAIETGLAGGGELFF. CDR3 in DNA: TGTGCCATCGAGACGGGACTAGCGGGAGGCGGGGAGCTGTTTTTT.